These T cell receptor beta chains were read from a single sample in a study of T cell responses to AZD1222 COVID-19 vaccine. Profiled with immunoSEQ multiplex PCR; TCRdb holds only in-frame clones, not every one. The sample contains 72,000 or so clones, nearly 90% of which appear only once. The sequencing here drew on peripheral blood, taken 28 days after the second AZD1222 dose. The receptors originated from an adult who received the AZD1222 COVID-19 vaccine. CDR3s include the opening cysteine and the closing phenylalanine or tryptophan. A D gene is named only where the DNA matches it firmly.

d_gene	j_gene	v_gene	CDR3aa	CDR3nt
TRBD1	TRBJ1-2	TRBV11-2	CASSLDWTGEDGYTF	TGTGCCAGCAGCTTAGATTGGACAGGGGAGGATGGCTACACCTTC
TRBD1	TRBJ2-5	TRBV28	CASSLGGTGQFQETQYF	TGTGCCAGCAGCTTGGGTGGGACAGGGCAGTTTCAAGAGACCCAGTACTTC
-	TRBJ2-4	TRBV4-1	CASSQDSGGSRLVGAKNIQYF	TGCGCCAGCAGCCAAGATTCCGGAGGTTCTCGGCTAGTTGGGGCCAAAAACATTCAGTACTTC
-	TRBJ2-7	TRBV12-3/TRBV12-4	CASSTLPGKQYF	TGTGCCAGCAGCACCCTCCCCGGGAAGCAGTACTTC
-	TRBJ1-2	TRBV6-5	CASSYGGEYGYTF	TGTGCCAGCAGTTACGGGGGGGAGTATGGCTACACCTTC
TRBD1	TRBJ1-5	TRBV2	CASRGQGLYQPQHF	TGTGCCAGCAGAGGACAGGGGCTTTATCAGCCCCAGCATTTT
TRBD1	TRBJ2-1	TRBV13	CASSPRTGGYYNEQFF	TGTGCCAGCAGCCCGCGGACAGGGGGCTACTACAATGAGCAGTTCTTC
TRBD2	TRBJ2-7	TRBV30	CAWRRRGGATHEQYF	TGTGCCTGGAGACGACGCGGGGGAGCCACCCACGAGCAGTACTTC
-	TRBJ1-1	TRBV2	CASSAEPNTEAFF	TGTGCCAGCAGTGCAGAGCCGAACACTGAAGCTTTCTTT
-	TRBJ1-2	TRBV27	CASRVFYGYTF	TGTGCCAGCAGGGTCTTCTATGGCTACACCTTC
TRBD2	TRBJ2-2	TRBV3-1/TRBV3-2	CASSQGVAGGSGELFF	TGTGCCAGCAGCCAGGGCGTTGCGGGAGGGTCCGGGGAGCTGTTTTTT
-	TRBJ1-2	TRBV12-3/TRBV12-4	CASSSGANYGYTF	TGTGCCAGCAGTTCCGGAGCTAACTATGGCTACACCTTC